The present TCR beta chain was sequenced within a study of cytomegalovirus exposure and HLA in healthy donors. Study summary: When 300 to 400 donors were genotyped, roughly 78% of them were found to fall in the Caucasian-associated ancestry cluster.

CDR1 is LNHDA and CDR2 is SQIVND in the germline V gene (reference sequence). The CDR3 loop spans 12 amino acids. V was shortened by 6 bases and J by 5 bases, with 8 bases between the two germline ends. Study results and limitations: It was reported in a later analysis that an Asian-associated ancestry cluster showed fewer N-insertions than the roughly 670-donor mean. About 87% or about 30% of the time was how often most TCR beta V segments were productive, according to an earlier analysis.

The PCR contained 60 Vbeta and 13 Jbeta primers. Libraries were prepared by immunoSEQ multiplex PCR; TCRdb keeps only in-frame clonotypes and omits some of them. Altogether 270,000 or so clones are present, approximately 91% being singletons, with the ten largest covering 1.5% to 2%. Details on this clone: The antigen is not known.

This clonotype was obtained from a girl between 2 and 10 years old in good health and CMV-seronegative. Specimen: PBMCs. This rearrangement joins TRBV19 to TRBJ2-1; D is unclear. The CDR3, as DNA: TGTGCCAGTAGGGCAGACAACAATGAGCAGTTCTTC. This encodes CASRADNNEQFF.